This TCR beta chain was sequenced for a study of T cells of healthy individuals. TCRdb processed the 5' RACE reads anew with MiXCR; each CDR3 protein has one entry. The sample lists roughly 76,000 distinct CDR3 sequences; about 5% were seen once. This clonotype was seen at least ten times. Germline CDR1 reads PRHDT; CDR2 reads FYEKMQ (reference sequence). The CDR3 extends over 15 amino acids. V lost 0 bases to trimming and J lost 5 bases; unmatched junction nucleotides: 7. The source is a female donor in good health. The chain combines TRBV13 with TRBJ2-7, with TRBD2 matching over 7 bases. The DNA of the CDR3 is TGTGCCAGCAGCTTAGGTGGCGGGAGTTTCCACGAGCAGTACTTC. Translation: CASSLGGGSFHEQYF.